The clone carrying this TCR beta chain was detected only once. The antigen is not known. Primed by a sample-barcoded 5' primer and a J-beta primer mix, a second PCR proceeded for 7 to 11 cycles. TCRdb recomputed calls from the 5' RACE reads with MiXCR, one row per CDR3 protein. The sample yields approximately 960,000 distinct CDR3 sequences, 25% to 35% seen once. The sample comes from a study of blood T cells in healthy people across ages. The CDR3 is 17 amino acids. Germline values: CDR1 MNHNS, CDR2 SASEGT. Trimming cost V 2 bases and J 0 bases; bases outside gene matches: 6. Study-wide findings and caveats: Higher diversity and more naive CD4+ cells were features of long-lived donors, compared to aged donors. Roughly linearly, TCR beta diversity per million T cells fell as age increased.

These data also featured in a second study, about T cells of mothers and their children. From that report: The people who donated were a few healthy Caucasian mothers and their six children.

This TCR was sampled from a middle-aged woman in good health. The rearrangement links TRBV6-1 to TRBJ1-3, with 8 bases that match TRBD1. Sequencing was carried out using blood. CDR3: CASSEYGDRPSGNTIYF. The CDR3 region has the DNA TGTGCCAGCAGTGAATATGGGGACAGGCCCTCTGGAAACACCATATATTTT.